The TCR beta chain described here comes from a study of patients and donors after allogeneic stem cell transplantation. Germline V gives CDR1 KGHSH, CDR2 LQKENI. The ends were cut back, 2 bases at V and 3 bases at J, with 11 bases in the middle. The CDR3 is made up of 15 amino acids. TCRdb ran MiXCR on the RT-PCR reads and lists one entry per CDR3 protein. This table holds about 960,000 distinct CDR3 sequences, under 20% found once. This clonotype has at least ten counts. Material: blood, either unsorted or a sorted T cell fraction (not recorded which). V and J are TRBV18 and TRBJ2-1; the D gene could be TRBD1 or TRBD2 (5 bases each). The receptor was isolated from a human donor who was either an allogeneic HSCT recipient or a stem cell or donor lymphocyte infusion donor (not recorded which). It is not recorded whose cells these are; they may come from a transplant donor. The chain's CDR3 is CASSPRQGDYNEQFF. In nucleotides, the CDR3 is TGTGCCAGCTCACCAAGGCAGGGAGACTACAATGAGCAGTTCTTC.